Listed below are T cell receptor beta chains from one sample, sequenced in a study of blood T cell repertoires in COVID-19. Sequencing was performed with immunoSEQ multiplex PCR; in TCRdb, only in-frame clones are kept and a portion is missing. This sample yields about 120,000 clones, of which around three quarters are seen a single time; under 5% belongs to the top ten. Sequenced material: peripheral blood. The receptors originated from a woman of 80 years or more with acute or convalescent COVID-19. Each CDR3 is given with its conserved first and last residue. The D gene is left open where the match is weak. Part of the rows lack a size; the others show once, few, many or a class for expanded clones.

>TRBJ1-6|TRBV28|-|-
CASRPRGSYNSPLHF
TGTGCCAGCAGGCCTCGGGGCTCCTATAATTCACCCCTCCACTTT
>TRBJ2-7|TRBV6-2/TRBV6-3|-|-
CASSPQAYEQYF
TGTGCCAGCAGTCCACAGGCCTACGAGCAGTACTTC
>TRBJ2-3|TRBV27|TRBD2|-
CASSRTSGGGRTDTQYF
TGTGCCAGCAGTCGGACTAGCGGGGGGGGACGCACAGATACGCAGTATTTT
>TRBJ2-7|TRBV30|TRBD1|-
CAWNLQGKSEQYF
TGTGCCTGGAATTTACAGGGGAAGAGCGAGCAGTACTTC
>TRBJ2-7|TRBV5-6|TRBD1|-
CASSSMTGNSYEQYF
TGTGCCAGCAGCTCAATGACAGGGAACTCCTACGAGCAGTACTTC
>TRBJ2-2|TRBV7-9|TRBD2|few
CASSRGLAGFSGELFF
TGTGCCAGCAGCCGCGGACTAGCGGGTTTCAGCGGGGAGCTGTTTTTT
>TRBJ2-4|TRBV21-1|-|-
CASIRASGIHLAKNIQYF
TGTGCCAGCATCCGGGCTAGCGGGATCCACCTAGCCAAAAACATTCAGTACTTC
>TRBJ2-7|TRBV3-1/TRBV3-2|TRBD2|once
CASSHRGRTSYEQYF
TGTGCCAGCAGCCACCGCGGGAGGACGTCCTACGAGCAGTACTTC
>TRBJ1-1|TRBV7-9|TRBD1|-
CASSLQGASTEAFF
TGTGCCAGCAGCTTACAGGGGGCGAGCACTGAAGCTTTCTTT
>TRBJ1-6|TRBV5-4|-|-
CASSLAGYNSPLHF
TGTGCCAGCAGCTTAGCAGGGTATAATTCACCCCTCCACTTT
>TRBJ1-2|TRBV15|-|-
CATSRDLGAYGYTF
TGTGCCACCAGCAGAGATCTAGGGGCCTATGGCTACACCTTC
>TRBJ1-1|TRBV6-6|TRBD1|few
CASSLRQGRRTRDTEAFF
TGTGCCAGCAGTCTCCGACAGGGGAGGAGAACACGGGACACTGAAGCTTTCTTT
>TRBJ2-5|TRBV5-4|TRBD1|few
CASSQDRGQTQYF
TGTGCCAGCAGCCAAGACAGGGGACAGACCCAGTACTTC
>TRBJ2-3|TRBV6-1|TRBD2|once
CASSDLAGGRTDTQYF
TGTGCCAGCAGTGACTTAGCGGGAGGGCGGACAGATACGCAGTATTTT
>TRBJ2-3|TRBV3-1/TRBV3-2|TRBD1|-
CASSLGTGGTDTQYF
TGTGCCAGCAGCCTAGGGACAGGGGGCACGGATACGCAGTATTTT
>TRBJ1-1|TRBV12-3/TRBV12-4|-|-
CASSLARGTEAFF
TGTGCCAGCAGTTTAGCGCGGGGGACTGAAGCTTTCTTT
>TRBJ1-4|TRBV19|TRBD1|-
CASSIGDREDEKLFF
TGTGCCAGTAGTATAGGGGACAGGGAGGACGAAAAACTGTTTTTT
>TRBJ1-5|TRBV6-2/TRBV6-3|-|-
CASSSTGQGQPQHF
TGTGCCAGCAGCTCTACAGGCCAAGGTCAGCCCCAGCATTTT
>TRBJ2-1|TRBV11-2|TRBD2|many
CASSLLGLAGGEEQFF
TGTGCCAGCAGCTTACTTGGACTAGCGGGAGGAGAGGAGCAGTTCTTC
>TRBJ1-1|TRBV29-1|TRBD1|-
CSVEVRGRSDTEAFF
TGCAGCGTTGAAGTAAGGGGGCGTAGCGACACTGAAGCTTTCTTT
>TRBJ1-2|TRBV6-5|-|-
CASSPSLLANYGYTF
TGTGCCAGCAGCCCATCACTCCTTGCTAACTATGGCTACACCTTC
>TRBJ1-1|TRBV5-1|-|few
CASRVNRANTEAFF
TGCGCCAGCAGGGTGAACAGGGCGAACACTGAAGCTTTCTTT
>TRBJ1-3|TRBV4-3|-|-
CASSQRGGGNTIYF
TGCGCCAGCAGCCAAAGGGGCGGCGGAAACACCATATATTTT
>TRBJ1-5|TRBV6-6|-|few
CASSQHGELSGNQPQHF
TGTGCCAGCAGTCAACATGGGGAGCTTTCCGGCAATCAGCCCCAGCATTTT
>TRBJ1-1|TRBV5-1|-|-
CASSQLLETSEAFF
TGCGCCAGCAGCCAGCTACTGGAGACCTCTGAAGCTTTCTTT
>TRBJ2-7|TRBV5-1|-|few
CASSLERAGGYEQYF
TGCGCCAGCAGCCTAGAACGCGCAGGGGGGTACGAGCAGTACTTC
>TRBJ2-7|TRBV7-2|-|-
CASSPGQTPYEQYF
TGTGCCAGCAGCCCTGGACAGACCCCCTACGAGCAGTACTTC
>TRBJ2-3|TRBV27|TRBD2|-
CASRLAGYTDTQYF
TGTGCCAGCAGACTAGCGGGATACACAGATACGCAGTATTTT
>TRBJ2-3|TRBV7-7|TRBD2|-
CASSRGGTLTDTQYF
TGTGCTAGCAGCCGGGGGGGGACCCTCACAGATACGCAGTATTTT
>TRBJ2-4|TRBV19|TRBD2|-
CASSILGPSGGRGAKNIQYF
TGTGCCAGTAGTATTTTGGGGCCTAGCGGGGGCCGTGGGGCCAAAAACATTCAGTACTTC
>TRBJ2-1|TRBV28|TRBD2|once
CASGGLAGRNEQFF
TGTGCCAGCGGCGGACTAGCGGGACGAAATGAGCAGTTCTTC
>TRBJ1-3|TRBV30|-|-
CAWTRGVGNTIYF
TGTGCCTGGACGCGGGGCGTTGGAAACACCATATATTTT
>TRBJ2-6|TRBV7-9|TRBD1|-
CASSPTGAGANVLTF
TGTGCCAGCAGCCCAACAGGGGCCGGGGCCAACGTCCTGACTTTC
>TRBJ1-1|TRBV4-3|-|-
CASSQGTLVSTEAFF
TGCGCCAGCAGCCAGGGGACTCTGGTGAGCACTGAAGCTTTCTTT